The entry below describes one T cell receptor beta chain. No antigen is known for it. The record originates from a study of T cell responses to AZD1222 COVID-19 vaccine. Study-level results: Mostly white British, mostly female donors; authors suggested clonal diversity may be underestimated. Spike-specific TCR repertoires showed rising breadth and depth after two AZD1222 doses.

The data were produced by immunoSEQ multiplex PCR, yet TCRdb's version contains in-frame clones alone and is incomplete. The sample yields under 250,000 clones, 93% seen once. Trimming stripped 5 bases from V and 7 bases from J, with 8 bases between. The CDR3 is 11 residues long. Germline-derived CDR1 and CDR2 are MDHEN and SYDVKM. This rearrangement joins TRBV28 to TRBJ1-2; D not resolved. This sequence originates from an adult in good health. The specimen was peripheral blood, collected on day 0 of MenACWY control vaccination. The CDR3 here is CASSGPRGYTF. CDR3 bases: TGTGCCAGCAGTGGCCCCCGTGGCTACACCTTC.